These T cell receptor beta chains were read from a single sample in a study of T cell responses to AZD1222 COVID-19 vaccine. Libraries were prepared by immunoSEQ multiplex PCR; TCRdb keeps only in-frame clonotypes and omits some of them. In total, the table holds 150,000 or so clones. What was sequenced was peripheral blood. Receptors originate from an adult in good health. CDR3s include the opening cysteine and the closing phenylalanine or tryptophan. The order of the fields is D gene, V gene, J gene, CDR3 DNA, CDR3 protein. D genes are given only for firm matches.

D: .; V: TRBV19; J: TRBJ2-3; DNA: TGTGCCAGTAGTAAGTGGGGGAGGAACACAGATACGCAGTATTTT; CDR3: CASSKWGRNTDTQYF
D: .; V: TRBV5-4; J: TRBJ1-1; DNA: TGTGCCAGCAGCTTTTCGAGGGGGATTGATAGCACTGAAGCTTTCTTT; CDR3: CASSFSRGIDSTEAFF
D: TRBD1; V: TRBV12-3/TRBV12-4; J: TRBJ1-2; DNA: TGTGCCAGCACAGGGGGGGGAGGCTACACCTTC; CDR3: CASTGGGGYTF
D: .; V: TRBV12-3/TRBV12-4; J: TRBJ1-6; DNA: TGTGCCAGCAGTAGCCTAAGGGCTTCACCCCTCCACTTT; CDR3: CASSSLRASPLHF
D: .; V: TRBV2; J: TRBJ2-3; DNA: TGTGCCAGCAGTTTCAGGCCCCGAAGGGATACGCAGTATTTT; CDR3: CASSFRPRRDTQYF
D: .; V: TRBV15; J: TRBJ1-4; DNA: TGTGCCACCAGCAGAGTCCGGGGACCCTTGGAACTGTTTTTT; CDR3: CATSRVRGPLELFF
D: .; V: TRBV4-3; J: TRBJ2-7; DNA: TGCGCCAGCAGCCAAGAAGGCGGGTTAGAGCAGTACTTC; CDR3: CASSQEGGLEQYF
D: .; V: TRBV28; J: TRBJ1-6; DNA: TGTGCCAGCAGTTTGGACAGCAATTCACCCCTCCACTTT; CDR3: CASSLDSNSPLHF
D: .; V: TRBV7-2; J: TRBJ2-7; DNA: TGTGCCAGCAGCCCACCGGGGTTGGCGGGGGCGCACTACGAGCAGTACTTC; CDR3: CASSPPGLAGAHYEQYF
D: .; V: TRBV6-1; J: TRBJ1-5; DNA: TGTGCCAGCAGTAGGGACCGCGAGCAGCCCCAGCATTTT; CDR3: CASSRDREQPQHF
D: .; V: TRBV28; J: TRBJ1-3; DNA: TGTGCCAGCAGTCCCGGGGGGGGCAACACCATATATTTT; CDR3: CASSPGGGNTIYF
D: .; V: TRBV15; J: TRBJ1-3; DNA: TGTGCCACCAGCAGAGATCGAGGGTCCTCTGGAAACACCATATATTTT; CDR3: CATSRDRGSSGNTIYF
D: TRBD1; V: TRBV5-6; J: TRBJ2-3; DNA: TGTGCCAGCAGCCAAGGGACAGGTACCACAGATACGCAGTATTTT; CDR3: CASSQGTGTTDTQYF
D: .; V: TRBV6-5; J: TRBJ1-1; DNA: TGTGCCAGCAGTTCCTCCATTGAAGCTTTCTTT; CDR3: CASSSSIEAFF
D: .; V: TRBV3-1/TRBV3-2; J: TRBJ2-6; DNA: TGTGCCAGCAGCCCCAGGGACCTCCTTGGGGCCAACGTCCTGACTTTC; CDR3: CASSPRDLLGANVLTF
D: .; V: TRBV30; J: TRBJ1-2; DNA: TGTGCCTGGAGTGTAACAGGGAAGGGGGGTAACTATGGCTACACCTTC; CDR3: CAWSVTGKGGNYGYTF
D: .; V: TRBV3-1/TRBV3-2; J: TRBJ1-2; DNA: TGTGCCAGCAGCCACACCCTTCCGGGTAGTTCCAGCTACACCTTC; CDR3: CASSHTLPGSSSYTF
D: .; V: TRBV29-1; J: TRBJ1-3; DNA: TGCAGCGTTGCAGGGCTTGGAAACACCATATATTTT; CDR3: CSVAGLGNTIYF
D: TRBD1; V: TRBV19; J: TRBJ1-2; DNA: TGTGCCAGTAGTACCCGGACAGGATTTAACTATGGCTACACCTTC; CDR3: CASSTRTGFNYGYTF
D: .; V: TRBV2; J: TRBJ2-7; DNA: TGTGCCAGCAGTGTTAGTCCCCTCTCCTACGAGCAGTACTTC; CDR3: CASSVSPLSYEQYF
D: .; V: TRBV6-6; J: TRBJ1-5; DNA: TGTGCCAGCAGTTATGTCGCGGGGAGCAATCAGCCCCAGCATTTT; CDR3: CASSYVAGSNQPQHF
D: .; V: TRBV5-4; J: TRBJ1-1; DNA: TGTGCCAGCAGCTTGGCCGGGAACACTGAAGCTTTCTTT; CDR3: CASSLAGNTEAFF
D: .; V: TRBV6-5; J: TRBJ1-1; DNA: TGTGCCAGCAGTCCGCGGACAGCAGCAAACACTGAAGCTTTCTTT; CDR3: CASSPRTAANTEAFF
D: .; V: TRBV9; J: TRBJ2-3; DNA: TGTGCCAGCAGCGTAGCAGGGGAGACCACAGATACGCAGTATTTT; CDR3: CASSVAGETTDTQYF
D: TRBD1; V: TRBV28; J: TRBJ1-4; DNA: TGTGCCAGCAGCCCACCCCACAGGGGTACTGGAAAACTGTTTTTT; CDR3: CASSPPHRGTGKLFF
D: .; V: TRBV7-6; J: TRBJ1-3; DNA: TGTGCCAGCAGCCCCAATGGAAACACCATATATTTT; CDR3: CASSPNGNTIYF
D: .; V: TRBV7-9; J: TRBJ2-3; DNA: TGTGCCAGCAGCTTAGGAGGGCGACAGGTTACAGATACGCAGTATTTT; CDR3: CASSLGGRQVTDTQYF
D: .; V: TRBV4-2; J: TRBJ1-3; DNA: TGTGCCAGCGGATCCGTAGGATCTGGAAACACCATATATTTT; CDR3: CASGSVGSGNTIYF
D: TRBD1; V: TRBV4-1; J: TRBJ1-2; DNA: TGCGCCAGCAGCAAACTTGAGGGACAGTTAGGATTCAACTATGGCTACACCTTC; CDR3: CASSKLEGQLGFNYGYTF
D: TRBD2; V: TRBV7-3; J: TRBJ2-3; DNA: TGTGCCAGCAGCTTACTTCCGCCGCGGGGGAGCCCCTCTAGCACAGATACGCAGTATTTT; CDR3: CASSLLPPRGSPSSTDTQYF
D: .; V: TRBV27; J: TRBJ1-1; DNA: TGTGCCAGCAGTTTGATGGAGAACACTGAAGCTTTCTTT; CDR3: CASSLMENTEAFF
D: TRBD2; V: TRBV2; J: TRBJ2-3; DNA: TGTGCCAGCAGTGCTGGCGGGGGGGTTGATACGCAGTATTTT; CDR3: CASSAGGGVDTQYF
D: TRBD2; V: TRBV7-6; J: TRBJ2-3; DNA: TGTGCCAGCAGCCCCCGACTAGCGGGGGGGCCAGATACGCAGTATTTT; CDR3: CASSPRLAGGPDTQYF
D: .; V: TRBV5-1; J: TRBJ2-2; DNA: TGCGCCAGCAGCTGGGCAGGCCCGGCCACCGGGGAGCTGTTTTTT; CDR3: CASSWAGPATGELFF
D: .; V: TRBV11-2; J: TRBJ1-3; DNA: TGTGCCAGCAGCTTAGAGAGGGATGGAAACACCATATATTTT; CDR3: CASSLERDGNTIYF
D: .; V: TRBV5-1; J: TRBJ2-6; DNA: TGCGCCAGCAGCTTGTCAGGGGTTGGGGCCAACGTCCTGACTTTC; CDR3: CASSLSGVGANVLTF
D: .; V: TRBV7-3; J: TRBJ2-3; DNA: TGTGCCAGCAGCGGACCCTACCCCACAGATACGCAGTATTTT; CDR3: CASSGPYPTDTQYF
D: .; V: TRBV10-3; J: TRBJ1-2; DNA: TGTGCCATCAGTGAGTCGGGGATCTATGGCTACACCTTC; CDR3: CAISESGIYGYTF
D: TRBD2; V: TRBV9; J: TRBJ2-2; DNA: TGTGCCAGCAGCGGCGGCCTAGCGGGGGTGACCGGGGAGCTGTTTTTT; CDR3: CASSGGLAGVTGELFF
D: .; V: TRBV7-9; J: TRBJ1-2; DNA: TGTGCCAGCAGCTTAGTGTCCGGGTATGGCTACACCTTC; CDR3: CASSLVSGYGYTF
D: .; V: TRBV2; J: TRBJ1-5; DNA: TGTGCCAGCACTGCCGGGGAAGGGAATCAGCCCCAGCATTTT; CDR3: CASTAGEGNQPQHF